The 30 T cell receptor beta chains below come from one sample, sequenced in a study of shared T cell receptors in the human thymus. Generated by immunoSEQ multiplex PCR, the TCRdb table keeps only in-frame clones and is missing some. This sample has just under 550,000 clones, with about 80% found just once. These sequences were also reported in another study, on human thymus T cells.

The sequencing input was thymocytes. The receptors shown here come from a boy under three years old with a congenital heart defect.

This chain uses TRBV25-1 with TRBJ1-2, with TRBD1 as a possible D gene (6 bases). Trimming pared 4 bases from V and 5 bases from J, leaving 8 bases between. Germline loops: CDR1 MGHDK, CDR2 SYGVNS. CDR3 length: 12 residues. The CDR3, as DNA: TGTGCCAGCAGTGGGCAGGGGTATGGCTACACCTTC. Translated, it gives CASSGQGYGYTF.

This clone was counted between two and nine times. The chain employs TRBV6-6 and TRBJ2-7; the match to TRBD2 covers 10 bases. This CDR3 is built from 16 residues. V was clipped by 2 bases and J by 2 bases; unmatched bases: 6. Germline V CDR1 and CDR2: MNHNY, SVGAGI (reference sequence). CDR3 region: CASSYRPSGSTYEQYF. CDR3 coding DNA: TGTGCCAGCAGTTACCGCCCTAGCGGGAGCACCTACGAGCAGTACTTC.

This CDR3 is CASSLAGLAGANTGELFF. CDR3 sequence (DNA): TGTGCCAGCAGCTTGGCGGGACTAGCGGGAGCAAACACCGGGGAGCTGTTTTTT. The rearrangement links TRBV5-8 to TRBJ2-2; 14 nucleotides line up with TRBD2. This CDR3 has 18 residues. Germline V gives CDR1 SGHTS, CDR2 YDEGEE. With 0 bases clipped from V and 2 bases from J, the junction kept 3 bases outside the gene matches.

The J gene is TRBJ2-5, the V gene TRBV5-4; TRBD1 aligns across 7 bases. This CDR3 is built from 16 residues. The ends lost 4 bases at V and 2 bases at J; junction bases unmatched: 11. Germline assignment: CDR1 SGHNT and CDR2 YYREEE (reference sequence). The CDR3 loop is CASSPHQTGFQETQYF. CDR3 bases: TGTGCCAGCAGCCCACACCAGACAGGGTTTCAAGAGACCCAGTACTTC. Filled out from reference TRBV5-4 and TRBJ2-5, the complete variable domain reads ETGVTQSPTHLIKTRGQQVTLRCSSQSGHNTVSWYQQALGQGPQFIFQYYREEENGRGNFPPRFSGLQFPNYSSELNVNALELDDSALYLCASSPHQTGFQETQYFGPGTRLLVL.

This clone appeared once. The V gene is TRBV6-4, the J gene TRBJ2-3; tentative D call: TRBD2 (5 bases). From germline, CDR1 is MRHNA and CDR2 SNTAGT. V lost 6 bases and J lost 6, with 13 bases in between. The CDR3 runs to 13 residues. CDR3 residues: CASSGSGLDTQYF. The CDR3 coding sequence is TGTGCCAGCAGCGGGTCGGGGTTGGATACGCAGTATTTT.

The chain has TRBV10-1 and TRBJ1-4; 10 nucleotides match TRBD1. The J segment lost 1 base and the V segment lost 3 bases, leaving 20 bases of the junction unmatched. CDR3 length: 22 amino acids. Germline V gene lookup returns CDR1 WNHNN and CDR2 SYGVQD (reference sequence). CDR3 sequence reads: CASSDAHRDRGFVGKTNEKLFF. CDR3 in DNA: TGCGCCAGCAGTGACGCCCACCGGGACAGGGGTTTTGTTGGAAAAACTAATGAAAAACTGTTTTTT.

The genes are TRBV27 and TRBJ2-4; weak D call: TRBD1 (6 bases). Germline V gene lookup returns CDR1 MNHEY and CDR2 SMNVEV (reference sequence). V was shortened by 2 bases and J by 0 bases, with 17 bases between the two germline ends. The CDR3 consists of 18 residues. The CDR3 sequence: CASSLNIGTPSAKNIQYF. The CDR3 DNA reads as TGTGCCAGCAGTTTAAACATCGGGACACCTTCAGCCAAAAACATTCAGTACTTC.

Comment on this clone: Because it lacks the conserved phenylalanine or tryptophan at the end, this CDR3 is likely a read error. It is unclear where the CDR3 begins or ends on the DNA, so no DNA is shown, and the CDR3 is as TCRdb lists it. CDR3: CSVDGTGV. The J gene is TRBJ1-2, the V gene TRBV29-1; no DNA check was done on the table's D call, TRBD1. The CDR3 numbers 8 amino acids, ends counted. Per the germline V gene, CDR1 is SQVTM and CDR2 is ANQGSEA.

The rearrangement uses TRBV29-1 and TRBJ1-2; possibly TRBD1 for D (5 bases). Trimming pared 5 bases from V and 2 bases from J, leaving 18 bases between. The V gene's germline CDR1 is SQVTM and CDR2 ANQGSEA. The CDR3 length is 15 residues. The CDR3 DNA sequence: TGCAGCGTTTTCGAACTCAGGGCTCCCAACTATGGCTACACCTTC. Translated, it gives CSVFELRAPNYGYTF.

The chain carries TRBV27 and TRBJ2-3, with 8 positions matching TRBD1. This CDR3 spans 15 amino acids. The germline gives CDR1 MNHEY, CDR2 SMNVEV (reference sequence). After removal of 7 bases from V and 3 bases from J, the junction contained 9 bases not matched to a gene. The CDR3 region has the DNA TGTGCCAGCACTCCGACAGGGGAAGGAACAGATACGCAGTATTTT. Its translation is CASTPTGEGTDTQYF.

This clone was seen just once. The chain uses TRBV7-3 and TRBJ2-3; 10 bases are a match to TRBD1. J was trimmed by 1 base and V by 5 bases; bases with no gene match: 9. CDR3 length: 17 amino acids. CDR1 and CDR2 from the germline V gene are SGHTA and FQGTGA. In nucleotides, the CDR3 is TGTGCCAGCAGCAGATCGATCGGGACAGGGGGCACAGATACGCAGTATTTT. Protein sequence: CASSRSIGTGGTDTQYF.

This clone was observed once. The V call is TRBV4-3, the J call TRBJ2-1; 9 bases agree with TRBD2. The CDR3 covers 17 residues. The V and J ends lost 0 bases and 7 bases, in that order; junction bases with no gene match: 10. CDR1 and CDR2 from the germline V gene are LGHNA and YSLEER. In DNA, the CDR3 is TGCGCCAGCAGCCAAGAACCTTGCGGGAGGGCCCTAAATGAGCAGTTCTTC. It is translated as CASSQEPCGRALNEQFF.

This clone was recorded once. The chain uses TRBV13 and TRBJ1-2; the D gene is possibly TRBD1 (6 bases). The germline V gene has CDR1 PRHDT and CDR2 FYEKMQ (reference sequence). CDR3 size: 15 residues. The V end was cut by 2 bases, the J end by 4 bases, with 14 bases between. The CDR3 nucleotides are TGTGCCAGCAGCTTATGGACAGATTGGGGCTATGGCTACACCTTC. Protein: CASSLWTDWGYGYTF.

The chain combines TRBV6-5 with TRBJ2-5, with 7 bases fitting TRBD1. The CDR3 runs to 16 residues. V lost 4 bases and J lost 5; bases outside the gene matches: 13. Per the germline V gene, CDR1 is MNHEY and CDR2 is SVGAGI. The CDR3 protein is CASSFVLQGVQETQYF. In DNA, the CDR3 is TGTGCCAGCAGTTTTGTTCTCCAGGGGGTTCAGGAGACCCAGTACTTC.

CDR3 bases: TGTGCCAGCAGGGACAGGGAAGAAGAGACCCAGTACTTC. It yields the protein CASRDREEETQYF. The chain couples TRBV2 to TRBJ2-5; 8 bases map to TRBD1. The CDR3 runs 13 residues. With V trimmed by 6 bases and J by 3 bases, 3 bases remained unmatched. Germline loops: CDR1 SNHLY, CDR2 FYNNEI. The complete variable domain, with remaining parts taken from reference TRBV2 and TRBJ2-5, reads EPEVTQTPSHQVTQMGQEVILRCVPISNHLYFYWYRQILGQKVEFLVSFYNNEISEKSEIFDDQFSVERPDGSNFTLKIRSTKLEDSAMYFCASRDREEETQYFGPGTRLLVL.

This clone was found once. The chain uses TRBV27 and TRBJ2-3; the D gene is possibly TRBD1 (6 bases). In germline, CDR1 is MNHEY, CDR2 SMNVEV (reference sequence). This CDR3 region has 21 residues. Trimming left V 6 bases short and J 2 bases short, with 33 bases between. The CDR3 region is CASRHYSWGPVKSRITDTQYF. CDR3 nucleotide sequence: TGTGCCAGCAGACACTACTCCTGGGGGCCGGTCAAGTCACGAATCACAGATACGCAGTATTTT.

The CDR3 region has the DNA TGTGCCAGCAGTGCCTCGGGACAGGGCTACGAGCAGTACTTC. Translating gives CASSASGQGYEQYF. V is TRBV6-1 and J is TRBJ2-7; 9 bases agree with TRBD1. Germline V lookup: CDR1 MNHNS, CDR2 SASEGT. The V gene end was trimmed by 4 bases and the J gene end by 3 bases; junction bases not matched to a gene: 4. The CDR3 loop spans 14 amino acids.

This sequence joins TRBV15 and TRBJ2-7; 7 positions agree with TRBD1. CDR3 length: 14 residues. J lost 0 bases, V lost 6 bases, and 5 bases had no gene match. The germline V gene has CDR1 LNHNV and CDR2 YYDKDF (reference sequence). CDR3 in DNA: TGTGCCACCAGGGGGACAGCGACCTCCTACGAGCAGTACTTC. Encoded protein: CATRGTATSYEQYF.

The rearrangement uses TRBV6-5 and TRBJ2-7; possible D gene TRBD2, 5 bases. This CDR3 is built from 13 residues. V gave up 0 bases and J gave up 6 bases, with 9 bases separating them. Germline CDR1 and CDR2: MNHEY and SVGAGI. The CDR3 sequence: CASSYSRASEQYF. CDR3 in DNA: TGTGCCAGCAGTTACTCGAGGGCCTCCGAGCAGTACTTC.

This chain joins TRBV30 and TRBJ2-4, with D unclear. The CDR3 consists of 13 residues. V lost 0 bases and J lost 3, with 6 bases in between. Germline loops: CDR1 GTSNPN, CDR2 SVGIG (reference sequence). CDR3 residues: CAWSVVGKNIQYF. For the CDR3, the DNA is TGTGCCTGGAGTGTAGTCGGCAAAAACATTCAGTACTTC.

The gene calls are TRBV6-5 and TRBJ2-4, with D perhaps matching TRBD1 (6 bases). Germline V gene lookup returns CDR1 MNHEY and CDR2 SVGAGI. The CDR3 contains 14 residues. Deletions cut 2 bases from V and 8 bases from J, with 13 bases between. Here the CDR3 DNA reads TGTGCCAGCAGTTACGGGACACCACGGGACATTCAGTACTTC. Protein: CASSYGTPRDIQYF.

Turning to this clone: The identical CDR3 is also encoded by other nucleotide sequences in the sample. J is TRBJ1-2 and V is TRBV6-5; tentatively, D is TRBD1 (6 bases). Germline V gene data show CDR1 as MNHEY and CDR2 as SVGAGI. Trimming stripped 6 bases from V and 5 bases from J, with 10 bases between. CDR3 length equals 12 residues. The CDR3 DNA reads TGTGCCAGCAGCCTAACAGGGTATGGCTACACCTTC. Translated, it gives CASSLTGYGYTF.

This clone was picked up a small number of times. The chain links TRBV4-3 to TRBJ2-3; D might be TRBD2 (5 bases). The CDR3 totals 18 residues. Trimming left V 2 bases short and J 2 bases short, with 20 bases between. Germline V lookup: CDR1 LGHNA, CDR2 YSLEER. The CDR3 is CASSQNAGLPPNTDTQYF. The CDR3 coding sequence is TGCGCCAGCAGCCAAAACGCAGGACTTCCTCCCAACACAGATACGCAGTATTTT.

The chain combines TRBV7-2 with TRBJ2-7; 8 bases line up with TRBD2. The V gene's germline CDR1 is SGHTA and CDR2 FQGNSA. V was pared by 5 bases and J by 6 bases, with 21 bases of the junction left unmatched. The CDR3 covers 18 residues. The DNA for the CDR3 is TGTGCCAGCAGCCCCCTTGCACAGACTAGCGCGGGAGTTGGCGAGCAGTACTTC. Protein product: CASSPLAQTSAGVGEQYF.

The rearrangement links TRBV11-2 to TRBJ2-7; TRBD1 matches 7 bases. The CDR3 loop spans 14 amino acids. Germline V gene sequence: CDR1 SGHAT, CDR2 FQNNGV. Germline trimming cut 5 bases from V and 2 bases from J; bases unmatched to any gene: 6. In nucleotides, the CDR3 is TGTGCCAGCAGCCCGGACAGGCGTCCCTACGAGCAGTACTTC. Its translation is CASSPDRRPYEQYF.

This clone is a singleton in its sample. V usage is TRBV28 and J usage is TRBJ2-3, with 7 nucleotides matching TRBD2. J was trimmed by 0 bases and V by 0 bases; bases with no gene match: 6. Germline V gene sequence: CDR1 MDHEN, CDR2 SYDVKM. CDR3 length equals 17 residues. The CDR3 DNA reads TGTGCCAGCAGTTTATGCTCGGGGAGGGGAAGCACAGATACGCAGTATTTT. As protein: CASSLCSGRGSTDTQYF.

The genes are TRBV25-1 and TRBJ2-5; 9 bases line up with TRBD1. Judging by the DNA end, TRBJ2-7 fits better; the J call may be wrong. The CDR3 length is 18 residues. CDR1 and CDR2 from the germline V gene are MGHDK and SYGVNS. The CDR3: CASSETFSGTGTNYEQYF. DNA of the CDR3: TGTGCCAGCAGTGAAACCTTCTCCGGGACAGGGACGAATTACGAGCAGTACTTC.

The V gene is TRBV4-3, the J gene TRBJ1-2, with D unresolved. The CDR3 consists of 13 residues. Trimming pared 1 base from V and 3 bases from J, leaving 6 bases between. CDR1 and CDR2 (germline): LGHNA, YSLEER. The CDR3 is CASSQGAHYGYTF. The DNA for the CDR3 is TGCGCCAGCAGCCAAGGGGCCCACTATGGCTACACCTTC.

This clone occurred a few times. As DNA, the CDR3 is TGTGCTAGTGCTCCCACAGGGGGCAAAACCGGGGAGCTGTTTTTT. It specifies CASAPTGGKTGELFF. The V and J genes are TRBV12-5 and TRBJ2-2; TRBD1 matches 9 bases. The V segment lost 7 bases and the J segment 5 bases; nucleotides outside the gene matches: 8. The CDR3 is 15 residues long. Germline CDR1 LGHNT, CDR2 FRNRAP.

V gene TRBV2 combines with J gene TRBJ1-4; D remains unclear. Germline-derived CDR1 and CDR2 are SNHLY and FYNNEI. The CDR3 contains 16 residues. The V gene lost 6 bases and the J gene lost 0 bases, with 14 bases spanning the gap. The DNA of the CDR3 is TGTGCCAGCAGGGAAAGCGGTCTTGCAACTAATGAAAAACTGTTTTTT. It translates to CASRESGLATNEKLFF.